This T cell receptor beta chain was obtained from a study of human versus mouse CDR3 diversity and MHC coevolution. Study background: The immunoSEQ assay reportedly detects one in 200,000 T cells. General study results and limits: iCHAO1 estimated the human TCR beta repertoire at roughly 1.5 million clonotypes. Human T cells were selected on several MHC II alleles.

Comments on this clone: No antigen is known for it.

Sequencing used immunoSEQ multiplex PCR; TCRdb keeps in-frame clones, though not all of them. The profile shows 50,000 to 65,000 clones, around 94% of them singletons. This CDR3 has 15 residues. Germline assignment: CDR1 MNHNS and CDR2 SASEGT. Trimming removed 1 base at V and 7 bases at J, with 17 bases between. The chain joins TRBV6-1 to TRBJ2-7, with a weak D call TRBD1 (7 bases). Sequencing input: naive CD4+ T cells from blood. Indicated subset: CD45RO-negative CD62L-positive naive CD4 T cells. The source of this sequence is a person in their sixties or seventies in good health. The CDR3: CASSEGRGVGGEQYF. Here the CDR3 DNA reads TGTGCCAGCAGTGAAGGCAGGGGGGTTGGGGGAGAGCAGTACTTC.